This is a list of T cell receptor beta chains from one sample in a study of shared clonotypes between healthy human individuals. Clones were sequenced by immunoSEQ multiplex PCR, and TCRdb holds only the in-frame ones, with some missing. The data contain some 500,000 clones, about 96% of them singletons. The material sequenced was naive CD4+ T cells sorted from blood. These receptors all come from a woman aged 25 to 39 in good health. Each CDR3 is given with its conserved first and last residue. A D gene is named only where the DNA matches it firmly. Clone size appears in some rows only: once, few, many, or a class for an expanded clone.

d_call,j_call,v_call,clone_size,cdr3_nt,cdr3_aa
TRBD2,TRBJ2-7,TRBV28,-,TGTGCCAGCAGTTTGGTAATGCTGGGACTAGCGGGAGACTACGAGCAGTACTTC,CASSLVMLGLAGDYEQYF
TRBD1,TRBJ1-1,TRBV2,-,TGTGCCAGCAGTAAACAGGGGGAGAACACTGAAGCTTTCTTT,CASSKQGENTEAFF
-,TRBJ2-3,TRBV9,-,TGTGCCAGCAGCCCCCGGGGTGAGATCGTAGATACGCAGTATTTT,CASSPRGEIVDTQYF
TRBD1,TRBJ2-1,TRBV19,-,TGTGCCAGTATAGGGACCGGGACAGGGGATAATGAGCAGTTCTTC,CASIGTGTGDNEQFF
-,TRBJ1-2,TRBV4-1,-,TGCGCCAGCAGCCAAGGTAGGAGCGGCTATGGCTACACCTTC,CASSQGRSGYGYTF
-,TRBJ2-7,TRBV28,-,TGTGCCAGCAGTACACAGGTATCCGAGCAGTACTTC,CASSTQVSEQYF
-,TRBJ2-7,TRBV21-1,-,TGTGCCAGCAGCGAGCAGTACTTC,CASSEQYF
TRBD2,TRBJ2-7,TRBV11-2,-,TGTGCCAGCAGCTTAACCAAGGGACTAGCGGGTTCCTACGAGCAGTACTTC,CASSLTKGLAGSYEQYF
TRBD2,TRBJ2-1,TRBV7-9,-,TGTGCCAGCAGCTTAGTCCTAGCGGAAAACAATGAGCAGTTCTTC,CASSLVLAENNEQFF
-,TRBJ2-1,TRBV27,-,TGTGCCAGCAGCAGACTAAATAAAGGGAATGAGCAGTTCTTC,CASSRLNKGNEQFF
TRBD1,TRBJ2-5,TRBV29-1,-,TGCAGCCTAAGGACAGGGGGCGAGGAGACCCAGTACTTC,CSLRTGGEETQYF
-,TRBJ2-5,TRBV5-1,-,TGCGCCAGCAGCTTGGGTTTGGCGGGACAAATCGAGACCCAGTACTTC,CASSLGLAGQIETQYF
-,TRBJ2-5,TRBV7-3,-,TGTGCCAGCAGCTTGGACAAAGATCAAGAGACCCAGTACTTC,CASSLDKDQETQYF
-,TRBJ2-1,TRBV6-5,-,TGTGCCAGCAGTTACTCGAAGGCGTACAATGAGCAGTTCTTC,CASSYSKAYNEQFF
TRBD2,TRBJ2-3,TRBV28,-,TGTGCCAGCAGTTATGGGACTAGCGGGACTAGCACAGATACGCAGTATTTT,CASSYGTSGTSTDTQYF
TRBD2,TRBJ2-7,TRBV4-1,-,TGCGCCAGCAGCCTCCCCGGGGGGGAGCAGTACTTC,CASSLPGGEQYF
TRBD2,TRBJ2-3,TRBV7-7,-,TGTGCTAAACCTAGGGGACTAGCGGGGCCAGATACGCAGTATTTT,CAKPRGLAGPDTQYF
-,TRBJ2-2,TRBV27,-,TGTGCCAGCAGTTTAGGGTATCCCGCGAACACCGGGGAGCTGTTTTTT,CASSLGYPANTGELFF
TRBD2,TRBJ2-1,TRBV18,-,TGTGCCAGCTCCCTAGTAGCGGGAGGGACTTACAATGAGCAGTTCTTC,CASSLVAGGTYNEQFF
TRBD1,TRBJ2-7,TRBV6-5,-,TGTGCCAGCAGTTACAAGGACAGGGGATACGAGCAGTACTTC,CASSYKDRGYEQYF
TRBD2,TRBJ2-7,TRBV6-5,-,TGTGCCAGCAGTTACTCGCCGGGACTAGCGGAGTACGAGCAGTACTTC,CASSYSPGLAEYEQYF
-,TRBJ2-5,TRBV6-6,-,TGTGCCAGCAGCAGGACCCAATATCGTTGGGAGACCCAGTACTTC,CASSRTQYRWETQYF
-,TRBJ1-5,TRBV18,-,TGTGCCAGCTCACCAAGTAGCAGCAATCAGCCCCAGCATTTT,CASSPSSSNQPQHF
-,TRBJ1-1,TRBV28,-,TGTGCCAGCAGTTCGGGGGCGGGCCTCGGGAACACTGAAGCTTTCTTT,CASSSGAGLGNTEAFF
-,TRBJ2-5,TRBV9,-,TGTGCCAGCAGCGCCCCAGGGAAACAAGAGACCCAGTACTTC,CASSAPGKQETQYF
-,TRBJ1-5,TRBV7-2,-,TGTGCCAGCAGCTTAGTAGCAGGGAGCAATCAGCCCCAGCATTTT,CASSLVAGSNQPQHF
-,TRBJ1-4,TRBV28,-,TGTGCCAGCAGCCGAGGGGGGCGTAATGAAAAACTGTTTTTT,CASSRGGRNEKLFF
-,TRBJ2-1,TRBV7-2,-,TGTGCCAGCAGCTTAGAGCAGAGCTCCTACAATGAGCAGTTCTTC,CASSLEQSSYNEQFF
-,TRBJ1-2,TRBV28,-,TGTGCCAGCAGTTTACTCTCAAACTCGGAGTCCTATGGCTACACCTTC,CASSLLSNSESYGYTF
-,TRBJ1-1,TRBV28,once,TGTGCCAGCAGTTTAGCGGATGGGATTGGGAACACTGAAGCTTTCTTT,CASSLADGIGNTEAFF
-,TRBJ2-3,TRBV29-1,-,TGCAGCGACTTGACTAGCACAGATACGCAGTATTTT,CSDLTSTDTQYF
TRBD2,TRBJ2-5,TRBV9,-,TGTGCCAGCAGCCCCCCCGGTGGTGCTAGCGGCCTCGGTCGGACCCAGTACTTC,CASSPPGGASGLGRTQYF
-,TRBJ1-4,TRBV4-1,-,TGCGCCAGCAGCCAACCAGGCAGGGGAACTAATGAAAAACTGTTTTTT,CASSQPGRGTNEKLFF
TRBD1,TRBJ2-7,TRBV28,-,TGTGCCACTAGGGGGCCTCGGTTCTACGAGCAGTACTTC,CATRGPRFYEQYF
TRBD1,TRBJ2-7,TRBV5-1,once,TGCGCCAGCATCAGCGGACAGGGGGCATTCGAGCAGTACTTC,CASISGQGAFEQYF
TRBD1,TRBJ1-6,TRBV5-6,-,TGTGCCAGCAGCCACGCTAACAGGGGAAACAATTCACCCCTCCACTTT,CASSHANRGNNSPLHF
-,TRBJ2-3,TRBV19,-,TGTGCCAGTAGTGTTCGGCAGAGCACAGATACGCAGTATTTT,CASSVRQSTDTQYF
-,TRBJ1-5,TRBV7-2,-,TGTGCCAGCAGCCTCGGGACGGAGGGTTATCAGCCCCAGCATTTT,CASSLGTEGYQPQHF
TRBD1,TRBJ1-2,TRBV9,-,TGTGCCAGCAGCGCAGGTGAAGGGGGCATAGGTGGCTACACCTTC,CASSAGEGGIGGYTF